The clone carrying this T cell receptor (beta chain) turned up a few times. What it binds is unknown. CDR1 is SGHVS, CDR2 FNYEAQ, per germline. The CDR3 is 15 amino acids. The germline V and J ends were trimmed by 3 bases and 4 bases, with 15 bases remaining between them. A second PCR, run for roughly 7 to 12 cycles, used a sample-barcoded 5' primer plus a J-beta primer mix. Through a template-switch adaptor with 12 random nucleotides, each cDNA molecule received a tag. A single record per CDR3 protein comes from TCRdb applying MiXCR to the 5' RACE reads. The sample lists more than 800,000 distinct CDR3 sequences; around 26% were seen once. The data originate from a study of blood T cells in healthy people across ages. Study-wide results and caveats: Strong correlation was found linking TCR beta diversity to naive T cell percentage. With donor CMV status unknown, expanded clonotype changes were possibly confounded. A roughly linear age-dependent decrease characterized TCR beta diversity per million T cells.

The clonotype was recovered from a woman aged 80 or over in good health. What was sequenced was blood. The chain combines TRBV7-6 with TRBJ2-5; D remains unclear. The CDR3 region is CASSLGTAPIETQYF. As DNA, the CDR3 is TGTGCCAGCAGCTTGGGCACGGCCCCCATAGAGACCCAGTACTTC.